The rows below give T cell receptor beta chains drawn from one sample of a study of blood T cell repertoires in COVID-19. Here immunoSEQ multiplex PCR was the method, and the copy in TCRdb shows in-frame clones only, minus some. The repertoire holds over 35,000 clones, with over 75% as singletons. Material: peripheral blood. The receptors shown here come from a man in his fifties with acute or convalescent COVID-19. The CDR3 runs from the conserved cysteine through the conserved F or W.

>TRBJ1-5|TRBV15
CATSRPSRGDQPQHF
>TRBJ1-5|TRBV7-9
CASSQTTGHNQPQHF
>TRBJ1-2|TRBV10-1
CASPDRHYGYTF
>TRBJ1-5|TRBV6-6
CASQRAGQDNQPQHF
>TRBJ1-4|TRBV18
CASSPFRSGATNEKLFF
>TRBJ1-4|TRBV7-2
CASSFITGTDEKLFF
>TRBJ2-7|TRBV28
CASSFDRRSSYEQYF
>TRBJ2-7|TRBV3-1/TRBV3-2
CASSPRGGGDEQYF
>TRBJ2-5|TRBV23-1
CASSHQLGSQETQYF
>TRBJ2-7|TRBV12-3/TRBV12-4
CASSLVQYEQYF
>TRBJ1-6|TRBV12-3/TRBV12-4
CASSLSVDSPLHF
>TRBJ1-1|TRBV27
CASKGVGTEAFF
>TRBJ2-1|TRBV30
CAWRVLAGHNEQFF
>TRBJ2-3|TRBV10-3
CAIEGYFGAGGPPETDTQYF
>TRBJ2-1|TRBV19
CATLGGSSYNEQFF
>TRBJ1-4|TRBV9
CASSPYATNEKLFF
>TRBJ2-3|TRBV14
CASSQWFEGGDTQYF
>TRBJ2-1|TRBV27
CASSLEGASYNEQFF
>TRBJ1-2|TRBV5-1
CASSLEGASRGYTF
>TRBJ2-7|TRBV15
CATSRGTSGAYEQYF
>TRBJ1-1|TRBV21-1
CASSKEIWGRRGMGTEAFF
>TRBJ2-7|TRBV25-1
CASSEPGLSSYEQYF
>TRBJ2-5|TRBV5-1
CASSLLLAGAQETQYF
>TRBJ1-1|TRBV6-2/TRBV6-3
CASSYQRGNLMNTEAFF
>TRBJ2-1|TRBV5-1
CASSSGAGINEQFF
>TRBJ2-7|TRBV20-1
CSASPGGRNEQYF
>TRBJ2-7|TRBV5-6
CASSPSGQGFLEQYF
>TRBJ2-1|TRBV7-2
CASSSTVSEQFF
>TRBJ2-5|TRBV7-9
CASSFPGGSQETQYF
>TRBJ2-3|TRBV19
CASRNLPGLAGVGDTQYF
>TRBJ2-7|TRBV5-4
CASSSAGIVHEQYF
>TRBJ1-5|TRBV28
CASSLWGGYQPQHF
>TRBJ1-5|TRBV7-9
CASSPGQIGQPQHF
>TRBJ1-6|TRBV24-1
CATSRAGGSPLHF
>TRBJ2-3|TRBV18
CASSPVGLTDTQYF
>TRBJ1-2|TRBV3-1/TRBV3-2
CASSQTGEGYTF
>TRBJ2-3|TRBV5-6
CASSVSGPTDTQYF
>TRBJ1-6|TRBV7-9
CASSLGRSELSPLHF
>TRBJ2-7|TRBV5-6
CASSLDRGGEQYF
>TRBJ2-3|TRBV7-9
CASSFVAETSPDTQYF
>TRBJ2-5|TRBV7-9
CASSFGTNQETQYF
>TRBJ2-7|TRBV9
CASSAESGSPYEQYF
>TRBJ2-3|TRBV28
CASSLLGDRVSTDTQYF
>TRBJ1-1|TRBV7-2
CASSLAGRVNTEAFF
>TRBJ2-3|TRBV29-1
CSVLGGSTDTQYF
>TRBJ2-1|TRBV4-3
CASTTDRGASNEQFF
>TRBJ1-1|TRBV18
CASSPRANTEAFF
>TRBJ1-2|TRBV7-2
CASSLVSNYGYTF